This T cell receptor beta chain comes out of a study of cytomegalovirus exposure and HLA in healthy donors. Whole-study results and caveats: Cytomegalovirus-associated status was assigned to about 170 TCR beta chains. Common viral pathogens (according to a later analysis) appeared linked to several of the most significant clusters. Apparent HLA restriction characterized most CMV-associated TCR beta chains in a later analysis. Versus the roughly 700-donor mean, an Asian-associated ancestry cluster reportedly showed fewer N-insertions in a later analysis.

It was with 60 Vbeta and 13 Jbeta primers that the PCR ran. Some clones are missing from TCRdb's copy, which holds only in-frame ones; the method was immunoSEQ multiplex PCR. The data contain about 170,000 clones, 65% to 85% of them singletons. As concerns this clone: The antigen is undetermined.

V lost 5 bases and J lost 2; bases outside the gene matches: 10. Looked up from germline, CDR1 is GTSNPN and CDR2 is SVGIG (reference sequence). This CDR3 has 15 amino acids. The chain uses TRBV30 and TRBJ2-7, with TRBD1 matching over 9 bases. This TCR derives from a woman younger than 30 in good health and CMV-seronegative. The sequenced sample consisted of PBMCs. The CDR3 region is CAWGGRDRGTYEQYF. CDR3 nucleotides: TGTGCCTGGGGGGGGAGAGACAGGGGGACCTACGAGCAGTACTTC.